One and the same sample provided the 32 T cell receptor beta chains below, sequenced in a study of blood T cell repertoires in COVID-19. TCRdb's table, derived via immunoSEQ multiplex PCR, lists solely in-frame clones and lacks some. This table has around 180,000 clones, more than 75% appearing once. The sequencing input was PBMCs or T cells enriched from blood (not recorded which). The receptors shown here come from a woman aged 50 to 65 with acute COVID-19.

The genes are TRBV11-2 and TRBJ2-7, with TRBD1 as a possible D gene (6 bases). The CDR3 consists of 14 residues. V gave up 1 base and J gave up 3 bases, with 10 bases separating them. Germline assignment: CDR1 SGHAT and CDR2 FQNNGV. The CDR3: CASSLAPGDYEQYV. The CDR3 DNA is TGTGCCAGCAGCTTAGCTCCAGGGGACTACGAGCAGTACGTC.

The rearrangement uses TRBV7-6 and TRBJ2-3, with D maybe TRBD2 (7 bases). Trimming cost V 5 bases and J 3 bases, with 18 bases left between them. This CDR3 contains 16 residues. The germline gives CDR1 SGHVS, CDR2 FNYEAQ. The CDR3 region has the DNA TGTGCCAGCAGCCTAGGGGGAGGGAACCCAACAGATACGCAGTATTTT. Residues: CASSLGGGNPTDTQYF.

The genes are TRBV28 and TRBJ2-5, with TRBD1 as a possible D gene (6 bases). The CDR3 spans 13 residues. Looked up from germline, CDR1 is MDHEN and CDR2 is SYDVKM. Trimming took off 8 bases at V and 5 bases at J, with 15 bases between the two ends. For the CDR3, the DNA is TGTGCCAGCGGGTACAGGGTATGGGAGACCCAGTACTTC. Translated: CASGYRVWETQYF.

The V call is TRBV6-4, the J call TRBJ1-5; a possible D gene is TRBD1 (5 bases). CDR1 MRHNA and CDR2 SNTAGT come from the germline V gene. This CDR3 is 13 amino acids long. Trimming removed 5 bases from V and 3 bases from J, with 8 bases in between. CDR3 DNA: TGTGCCAGCAGTCGACAGTCCAATCAGCCCCAGCATTTT. It translates to CASSRQSNQPQHF.

This clone was observed a few times. The chain combines TRBV2 with TRBJ1-5, with 7 bases matching TRBD1. Trimming removed 6 bases from V and 7 bases from J; junction bases left unmatched: 6. Germline V CDR1 and CDR2: SNHLY, FYNNEI. The CDR3 runs 13 residues. The CDR3 DNA sequence: TGTGCCAGCAGGGGGGACAGAGGACAGCCCCAGCATTTT. Protein: CASRGDRGQPQHF. The full variable domain, with the rest looked up from reference TRBV2 and TRBJ1-5, is EPEVTQTPSHQVTQMGQEVILRCVPISNHLYFYWYRQILGQKVEFLVSFYNNEISEKSEIFDDQFSVERPDGSNFTLKIRSTKLEDSAMYFCASRGDRGQPQHFGDGTRLSIL.

The J gene is TRBJ2-5, the V gene TRBV5-6; D is uncertain. V dropped 0 bases and J dropped 5 bases, with 8 bases sitting between them. The germline V gene encodes CDR1 SGHDT and CDR2 YYEEEE. The CDR3 covers 13 residues. CDR3: CASSLEQLETQYF. DNA of the CDR3: TGTGCCAGCAGCTTGGAACAGTTGGAGACCCAGTACTTC.

This chain connects TRBV5-1 to TRBJ2-2, with 9 positions matching TRBD2. After removal of 4 bases from V and 1 base from J, the junction contained 11 bases not matched to a gene. Germline-derived CDR1 and CDR2 are SGHRS and YFSETQ. The CDR3 has 18 residues. CDR3 bases: TGCGCCAGCAGCGTTGCGGGGGGACTAGCTATGAACACCGGGGAGCTGTTTTTT. It translates to CASSVAGGLAMNTGELFF.

The CDR3 reads CASSPRRILGSPSGVYEQYV. CDR3 coding DNA: TGTGCCAGCTCACCACGAAGGATCTTGGGATCCCCTAGCGGGGTTTACGAGCAGTACGTC. This chain uses TRBV18 with TRBJ2-7; 9 nucleotides agree with TRBD2. This CDR3 has 20 residues. Germline V lookup: CDR1 KGHSH, CDR2 LQKENI. With 1 base clipped from V and 4 bases from J, the junction kept 20 bases outside the gene matches.

The V gene is TRBV10-3, the J gene TRBJ2-7; unclear D gene. Trimming took 3 bases from V and 2 from J, leaving 5 bases between them. The CDR3 totals 12 residues. The germline CDR1 and CDR2 sequences are ENHRY and SYGVKD. The CDR3 bases are TGTGCCATCAGTGAAGAGGCCTACGAGCAGTACGTC. Translating it yields CAISEEAYEQYV.

J is TRBJ1-5 and V is TRBV9; D is undetermined. This CDR3 is 15 amino acids long. The germline gives CDR1 SGDLS, CDR2 YYNGEE. The V and J ends lost 3 bases and 0 bases respectively, with 10 bases between them. The CDR3 is CASSGGDYSNQPQHF. DNA for the CDR3: TGTGCCAGCAGCGGAGGAGATTATAGCAATCAGCCCCAGCATTTT.

This sequence joins TRBV7-9 and TRBJ2-1; 8 positions agree with TRBD2. After removal of 0 bases from V and 4 bases from J, the junction contained 11 bases not matched to a gene. The germline gives CDR1 SEHNR, CDR2 FQNEAQ (reference sequence). The CDR3 length is 18 residues. DNA for the CDR3: TGTGCCAGCAGCTTAGCGTTCGGGGGGGCCCCCTCGTACAATGAGCAGTTCTTC. Amino acids: CASSLAFGGAPSYNEQFF.

The chain links TRBV4-1 to TRBJ1-4; weak D call: TRBD1 (5 bases). The CDR3 runs 12 residues. V lost 3 bases, J lost 8 bases, and 7 bases lay in between. Germline loops: CDR1 MGHRA, CDR2 YSYEKL. CDR3 in amino acids: CASSQNREKLFF. The DNA for the CDR3 is TGCGCCAGCAGCCAGAACAGGGAAAAACTGTTTTTT.

This clone was observed a few times. The V gene is TRBV4-1, the J gene TRBJ1-6, with D maybe TRBD1 (6 bases). Germline values: CDR1 MGHRA, CDR2 YSYEKL. The CDR3 loop spans 15 amino acids. V was shortened by 3 bases and J by 6 bases, with 12 bases between the two germline ends. CDR3 in amino acids: CASSQRGQINSPLHF. The CDR3 nucleotides read TGCGCCAGCAGCCAGAGGGGACAAATTAATTCACCCCTCCACTTT.

The chain has TRBV5-1 and TRBJ1-3, with D unresolved. Germline values: CDR1 SGHRS, CDR2 YFSETQ. The V end lost 2 bases, the J end lost 4 bases, and 16 bases lay between the germline ends. The CDR3 extends over 16 amino acids. CDR3 sequence (DNA): TGCGCCAGCAGCTTCGGATCCAGGTCCGGCGGAAACACCATATATTTT. Its protein is CASSFGSRSGGNTIYF.

In this sample, this clone turned up a few times. This chain links TRBV6-6 with TRBJ1-1; tentative D call: TRBD1 (6 bases). The length of the CDR3 is 15 residues. V lost 4 bases and J 3 bases, leaving 15 bases between the germline ends. Germline V gene sequence: CDR1 MNHNY, CDR2 SVGAGI (reference sequence). CDR3 loop: CASSSQQGGDTEAFF. In DNA form, the CDR3 reads TGTGCCAGCAGTTCCCAACAGGGAGGGGACACTGAAGCTTTCTTT.

J is TRBJ2-2 and V is TRBV7-2, with 11 positions matching TRBD1. The CDR3 contains 18 residues. Germline V gene lookup returns CDR1 SGHTA and CDR2 FQGNSA. The ends lost 4 bases at V and 1 base at J; junction bases unmatched: 8. This chain's CDR3 is CASSSQGQGVMNTGELFF. In DNA, the CDR3 is TGTGCCAGCAGCTCCCAGGGACAGGGGGTAATGAACACCGGGGAGCTGTTTTTT.

The sample holds a few counts of this clone. The gene calls are TRBV10-1 and TRBJ1-1; D might be TRBD1 (5 bases). The CDR3 consists of 13 residues. V dropped 9 bases and J dropped 1 base, with 12 bases sitting between them. CDR1 WNHNN and CDR2 SYGVQD come from the germline V gene (reference sequence). CDR3 nucleotide sequence: TGCGCCAGTACCGAAGGGGAGAACACTGAAGCTTTCTTT. It is translated as CASTEGENTEAFF.

The rearrangement links TRBV7-8 to TRBJ2-2; unclear D gene. The germline CDR1 and CDR2 sequences are SGHVS and FQNEAQ. This CDR3 contains 13 residues. Between the trimmed V and J ends, which lost 5 bases and 5 bases, there was a span of 9 bases. The CDR3 DNA sequence: TGTGCCAGCAGCGTCCCCGGTACCGGGGAGCTGTTTTTT. This encodes CASSVPGTGELFF.

V is TRBV28 and J is TRBJ1-1, with 10 bases aligning to TRBD1. The V and J ends lost 5 bases and 3 bases, in that order; junction bases with no gene match: 9. The CDR3 runs to 16 residues. Per the germline V gene, CDR1 is MDHEN and CDR2 is SYDVKM. This chain's CDR3 is CASSPRTGGIHTEAFF. The CDR3 nucleotides read TGTGCCAGCAGTCCTCGGACAGGGGGTATACACACTGAAGCTTTCTTT.

The CDR3: CASSQQGSMRYTF. The CDR3, as DNA: TGTGCCAGCAGCCAACAGGGCTCTATGAGGTACACCTTC. The chain carries TRBV3-1 (or the pseudogene TRBV3-2) and TRBJ1-2; D perhaps matches TRBD1 (5 bases). The CDR3 is 13 residues long. The V end was cut by 2 bases, the J end by 11 bases, with 15 bases between. Per the germline V gene, CDR1 is LGHDT and CDR2 is YNNKEL (reference sequence).

CDR3 residues: CATHAGSTDTQYF. As DNA, the CDR3 is TGTGCCACCCACGCAGGTAGCACAGATACGCAGTATTTT. V and J are TRBV24-1 and TRBJ2-3; D is ambiguous. The germline V and J ends were trimmed by 9 bases and 0 bases, with 9 bases remaining between them. The CDR3 runs 13 residues. Germline CDR1 and CDR2: KGHDR and SFDVKD.

The chain employs TRBV7-2 and TRBJ1-3, with TRBD1 matching 7 bases. The CDR3 has 15 residues. Germline assignment: CDR1 SGHTA and CDR2 FQGNSA. V lost 2 bases to trimming and J lost 1 base; unmatched junction nucleotides: 2. CDR3 bases: TGTGCCAGCAGCTTATTACAGGGGTCTGGAAACACCATATATTTT. Translating it yields CASSLLQGSGNTIYF. Together with reference TRBV7-2 and TRBJ1-3, the CDR3 gives the full variable domain: GAGVSQSPSNKVTEKGKDVELRCDPISGHTALYWYRQSLGQGLEFLIYFQGNSAPDKSGLPSDRFSAERTGGSVSTLTIQRTQQEDSAVYLCASSLLQGSGNTIYFGEGSWLTVV.

This clone has just a few counts. The chain combines TRBV7-2 with TRBJ1-5; D is ambiguous. Germline V gives CDR1 SGHTA, CDR2 FQGNSA. The CDR3 has 15 amino acids. V lost 3 bases and J 1 base, leaving 10 bases between the germline ends. The CDR3 nucleotides are TGTGCCAGCAGCTTCGGAGCCGGGAGCAATCAGCCCCAGCATTTT. Translated: CASSFGAGSNQPQHF.

The chain recombines TRBV6-5 with TRBJ1-3, with D unclear. The V and J ends lost 6 bases and 4 bases respectively, with 10 bases between them. The CDR3 runs 13 residues. Germline V lookup: CDR1 MNHEY, CDR2 SVGAGI. The CDR3 DNA is TGTGCCAGCAGCGGGAGTTTCGGAAACACCATATATTTT. This translates into CASSGSFGNTIYF.

This chain joins TRBV4-2 and TRBJ2-5, with 10 bases lining up with TRBD1. This CDR3 comprises 16 residues. J was trimmed by 5 bases and V by 1 base; bases with no gene match: 7. Looked up from germline, CDR1 is LGHNA and CDR2 is YNFKEQ. The CDR3 loop reads CASSQAVGTGDETQYF. The CDR3 DNA reads as TGTGCCAGCAGCCAAGCGGTGGGGACAGGGGATGAGACCCAGTACTTC.

This clone was recorded a few times. The chain carries TRBV7-2 and TRBJ2-5; 15 positions match TRBD2. There are 18 residues in the CDR3. With 5 bases clipped from V and 5 bases from J, the junction kept 12 bases outside the gene matches. Per the germline V gene, CDR1 is SGHTA and CDR2 is FQGNSA. As DNA, the CDR3 is TGTGCCAGCAGCGGCGGGACTAGCGGGGGGCAGAGGATGGAGACCCAGTACTTC. Residues: CASSGGTSGGQRMETQYF.

The chain carries TRBV6-2 or TRBV6-3 and TRBJ2-3; possible D gene TRBD1, 6 bases. In germline, CDR1 is MNHEY, CDR2 SVGEGT. V gave up 1 base and J gave up 2 bases, with 13 bases separating them. The CDR3 length is 16 residues. The CDR3 spells CASSYWGLTVTDTQYF. The DNA of the CDR3 is TGTGCCAGCAGTTACTGGGGGCTCACCGTCACAGATACGCAGTATTTT.

About this clone: This CDR3 is also generated by other DNA sequences in the sample. The V gene is TRBV5-1, the J gene TRBJ2-2; possibly TRBD2 for D (6 bases). CDR3 length equals 13 residues. V was pared by 7 bases and J by 1 base, with 8 bases between. Germline assignment: CDR1 SGHRS and CDR2 YFSETQ. CDR3 in DNA: TGCGCCAGCTCGGAGGGGAACACCGGGGAGCTGTTTTTT. Encoded protein: CASSEGNTGELFF. The full variable domain, with the rest looked up from reference TRBV5-1 and TRBJ2-2, is KAGVTQTPRYLIKTRGQQVTLSCSPISGHRSVSWYQQTPGQGLQFLFEYFSETQRNKGNFPGRFSGRQFSNSRSEMNVSTLELGDSALYLCASSEGNTGELFFGEGSRLTVL.

The chain carries TRBV7-2 and TRBJ2-5, with D possibly TRBD2 on 5 matching bases. Germline-derived CDR1 and CDR2 are SGHTA and FQGNSA. The CDR3 loop spans 15 amino acids. V was shortened by 4 bases and J by 2 bases, with 14 bases between the two germline ends. The CDR3 coding sequence is TGTGCCAGCAGCTCCCTCTCTGGCGGGCAAGAGACCCAGTACTTC. This sequence encodes CASSSLSGGQETQYF.

This chain joins TRBV6-5 and TRBJ1-2; 9 nucleotides agree with TRBD1. J gave up 2 bases and V 6 bases, and 7 bases lay outside the gene matches. The germline gives CDR1 MNHEY, CDR2 SVGAGI. The CDR3 is made up of 15 amino acids. The chain's CDR3 is CASRSGGTGNYGYTF. CDR3 in DNA: TGTGCCAGCAGGTCCGGGGGGACAGGGAACTATGGCTACACCTTC.

V gene TRBV3-1 (or the pseudogene TRBV3-2) combines with J gene TRBJ2-3, with D perhaps matching TRBD2 (6 bases). V was trimmed by 4 bases and J by 6 bases, leaving 14 bases between them. The CDR3 covers 14 residues. Germline CDR1 is LGHDT and CDR2 is YNNKEL (reference sequence). Here the CDR3 reads CASSPAPGVDTQYF. The CDR3, as DNA: TGTGCCAGCAGCCCGGCGCCGGGGGTGGATACGCAGTATTTT.

The rearrangement links TRBV6-5 to TRBJ1-5; 8 bases align to TRBD1. CDR1 is MNHEY and CDR2 is SVGAGI in the germline V gene. The junction had 10 bases not matched to a gene; V was cut back by 8 bases and J by 4 bases. CDR3 length equals 15 residues. The DNA for the CDR3 is TGTGCCAGCTTGGACAGGGCGGCTTATAATCAGCCCCAGCATTTT. This sequence encodes CASLDRAAYNQPQHF.